The 18 T cell receptor beta chains below come from one sample, sequenced in a study of T-cell reconstitution after alpha-beta-depleted transplantation in children. Unique molecular identifiers tagged the TCRbeta library. MiXCR, applied by TCRdb to the PCR reads, yields one record per CDR3 protein. Seen here are about 440,000 distinct CDR3 sequences, approximately 41% observed once, and the top ten hold around 29%. The input for sequencing was PBMCs, taken before TCRalphabeta/CD19-depleted stem cell transplant. Receptor source: a girl between 2 and 10 years old with aplastic anemia, due to receive a stem cell transplant.

In its sample, this clonotype was seen a few times. The chain carries TRBV7-6 and TRBJ1-1; possible D gene TRBD1, 6 bases. In germline, CDR1 is SGHVS, CDR2 FNYEAQ. The CDR3 is 14 residues long. V was pared by 1 base and J by 5 bases, with 11 bases between. For the CDR3, the DNA is TGTGCCAGCAGCTTAGGGGGGGCGAAGACTGAAGCTTTCTTT. The encoded protein is CASSLGGAKTEAFF.

The CDR3: CASSLAAGHTGELFF. CDR3 coding DNA: TGTGCCAGCAGCTTAGCGGCAGGGCACACCGGGGAGCTGTTTTTT. J is TRBJ2-2 and V is TRBV7-6, with D possibly being TRBD1 (5 bases). The germline gives CDR1 SGHVS, CDR2 FNYEAQ. V was trimmed by 0 bases and J by 3 bases, leaving 8 bases between them. The CDR3 sequence is 15 residues long.

This sequence joins TRBV5-1 and TRBJ1-1; 7 nucleotides agree with TRBD1. CDR3 size: 14 residues. Germline V gene lookup returns CDR1 SGHRS and CDR2 YFSETQ. V trimming: 4 bases; J trimming: 3 bases; junction bases outside the gene matches: 6. CDR3 nucleotides: TGCGCCAGCAGCAGAGGGACAGAACACACTGAAGCTTTCTTT. Its protein is CASSRGTEHTEAFF.

This clonotype has ten or more counts. The rearrangement links TRBV29-1 to TRBJ2-1, with TRBD2 identical over 14 bases. The CDR3 runs to 18 residues. V lost 1 base and J lost 3; bases outside the gene matches: 8. The germline V gene has CDR1 SQVTM and CDR2 ANQGSEA. CDR3 bases: TGCAGCGTTGAAGGGACTAGCGGGGGGAGTTACTACTACAATGAGCAGTTCTTC. Residues: CSVEGTSGGSYYYNEQFF.

A few counts support this clonotype. This rearrangement joins TRBV20-1 to TRBJ2-1; TRBD2 matches 9 bases. The CDR3 is 16 amino acids. CDR1 and CDR2 from the germline V gene are DFQATT and SNEGSKA (reference sequence). The V and J ends lost 1 base and 7 bases, in that order; junction bases with no gene match: 11. CDR3: CSARGRLADSWNEQFF. Written as DNA, the CDR3 is TGCAGTGCTAGAGGCCGACTAGCGGATTCCTGGAATGAGCAGTTCTTC.

The V and J genes are TRBV29-1 and TRBJ2-5; D may correspond to TRBD1 or TRBD2 (6 bases each). Germline V CDR1 and CDR2: SQVTM, ANQGSEA. The CDR3 length is 16 residues. With 7 bases removed from V and 4 bases from J, the gap between germline ends came to 25 bases. The CDR3 region is CSAAGGSWGRVETQYF. The CDR3 coding sequence is TGCAGCGCCGCCGGAGGGAGTTGGGGGCGTGTAGAGACCCAGTACTTC.

V and J are TRBV20-1 and TRBJ2-5; 9 positions match TRBD2. This CDR3 has 13 amino acids. The V gene's germline CDR1 is DFQATT and CDR2 SNEGSKA (reference sequence). Trimming at V came to 4 bases and at J to 3 bases, leaving 3 bases not matched to a gene. The CDR3 DNA reads as TGCAGTGCTAAGGGACTAGCTAAAGAGACCCAGTACTTC. Its protein is CSAKGLAKETQYF.

The V gene is TRBV5-1, the J gene TRBJ2-1, with 13 bases identical to TRBD2. Trimming removed 5 bases from V and 4 bases from J; junction bases left unmatched: 6. The V gene's germline CDR1 is SGHRS and CDR2 YFSETQ. This CDR3 is 16 amino acids long. CDR3 coding DNA: TGCGCCAGCAGGAAGACTAGCGGGGGGTCTTACAATGAGCAGTTCTTC. It encodes CASRKTSGGSYNEQFF.

This clonotype appeared many times. The J gene is TRBJ1-3, the V gene TRBV6-5, with 7 bases lining up with TRBD1. The CDR3 consists of 16 residues. V dropped 1 base and J dropped 4; count of bases not matched to a gene: 7. The germline gives CDR1 MNHEY, CDR2 SVGAGI. The DNA of the CDR3 is TGTGCCAGCAGTTACTTCGCGACAGGGACGGGAAACACCATATATTTT. Residues: CASSYFATGTGNTIYF.

This clonotype appeared a few times. V gene TRBV27 combines with J gene TRBJ2-3; TRBD2 might be the D (5 bases). V gave up 8 bases and J gave up 2 bases, with 14 bases separating them. The germline V gene has CDR1 MNHEY and CDR2 SMNVEV (reference sequence). CDR3 length: 14 amino acids. For the CDR3, the DNA is TGTGCCAGCCGCCTGAGGGTTAACACAGATACGCAGTATTTT. This translates into CASRLRVNTDTQYF.

The rearrangement uses TRBV20-1 and TRBJ2-7, with D possibly being TRBD2 (6 bases). The V gene's germline CDR1 is DFQATT and CDR2 SNEGSKA (reference sequence). This CDR3 region has 14 residues. The V end was cut by 0 bases, the J end by 3 bases, with 12 bases between. Here the CDR3 reads CSARERDLIYEQYF. In DNA, the CDR3 is TGCAGTGCTAGAGAGAGGGACTTGATCTACGAGCAGTACTTC.

This clonotype was counted ten times or more. The rearrangement uses TRBV20-1 and TRBJ1-2; 9 bases agree with TRBD1. The CDR3 sequence is 14 residues long. Trimming cost V 6 bases and J 4 bases; bases outside gene matches: 9. Germline values: CDR1 DFQATT, CDR2 SNEGSKA (reference sequence). The CDR3 region has the DNA TGCAGTGCCGATACCAGACAGGGGGGCTATGGCTACACCTTC. This encodes CSADTRQGGYGYTF.

This clonotype was seen a handful of times. The genes are TRBV12-3 or TRBV12-4 and TRBJ1-5, with D perhaps TRBD1 (5 bases). The CDR3 extends over 14 amino acids. V dropped 6 bases and J dropped 2 bases, with 11 bases sitting between them. Here the CDR3 DNA reads TGTGCCAGCAGCCGGACATCTCGCAATCAGCCCCAGCATTTT. Translation gives CASSRTSRNQPQHF.

This chain joins TRBV20-1 and TRBJ1-1; D is uncertain. CDR1 DFQATT and CDR2 SNEGSKA come from the germline V gene (reference sequence). V was trimmed by 1 base and J by 5 bases, leaving 8 bases between them. This CDR3 has 12 amino acids. Here the CDR3 reads CSARAGGTEAFF. The CDR3 DNA reads as TGCAGTGCTAGAGCGGGCGGGACTGAAGCTTTCTTT.

This clonotype has at least ten counts. This chain joins TRBV7-9 and TRBJ2-5; D perhaps matches TRBD1 (5 bases). The CDR3 is 14 residues long. Deletions cut 3 bases from V and 2 bases from J, with 10 bases between. Germline V gene lookup returns CDR1 SEHNR and CDR2 FQNEAQ (reference sequence). In DNA form, the CDR3 reads TGTGCCAGCAGCTTCTCAGGGAAACAAGAGACCCAGTACTTC. It codes for CASSFSGKQETQYF.

In its sample, this clonotype was seen many times. This sequence joins TRBV7-2 and TRBJ2-7; no reliable D call. The germline V gene has CDR1 SGHTA and CDR2 FQGNSA. The V end was cut by 3 bases, the J end by 0 bases, with 18 bases between. This CDR3 region has 17 residues. The CDR3 DNA is TGTGCCAGCAGCTTGGGCTGGTCAGGACCCCTCTCCTACGAGCAGTACTTC. Translating it yields CASSLGWSGPLSYEQYF.

The CDR3 DNA sequence: TGTGCCAGCAGCTTAAAAGGGGATCGGTGGGGTACGCAGTATTTT. Its translation is CASSLKGDRWGTQYF. This chain connects TRBV7-3 to TRBJ2-3; D perhaps matches TRBD1 (5 bases). Trimming removed 1 base at V and 8 bases at J, with 16 bases between. CDR3 length: 15 amino acids. Germline V lookup: CDR1 SGHTA, CDR2 FQGTGA. Full variable domain (remainder filled in from reference TRBV7-3 and TRBJ2-3): GAGVSQTPSNKVTEKGKYVELRCDPISGHTALYWYRQSLGQGPEFLIYFQGTGAADDSGLPNDRFFAVRPEGSVSTLKIQRTERGDSAVYLCASSLKGDRWGTQYFGPGTRLTVL.

This chain joins TRBV12-3 or TRBV12-4 and TRBJ1-2; the D gene is possibly TRBD1 (6 bases). V was clipped by 6 bases and J by 4 bases, with 15 bases between them. The CDR3 sequence is 14 residues long. The DNA of the CDR3 is TGTGCCAGCAGGGGTACAGGGTTAGGCTATGGCTACACCTTC. Translated, it gives CASRGTGLGYGYTF.